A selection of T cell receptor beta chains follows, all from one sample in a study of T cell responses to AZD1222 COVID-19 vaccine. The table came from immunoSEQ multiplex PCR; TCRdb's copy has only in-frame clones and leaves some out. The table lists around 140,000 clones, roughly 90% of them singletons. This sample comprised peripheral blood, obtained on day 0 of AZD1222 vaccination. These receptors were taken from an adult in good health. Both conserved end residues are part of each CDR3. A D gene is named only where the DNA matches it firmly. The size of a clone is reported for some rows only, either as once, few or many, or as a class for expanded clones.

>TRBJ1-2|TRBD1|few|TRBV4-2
TGTGCCAGCAGCCAAAGGCAGGGGGTTATCTATGGCTACACCTTC
CASSQRQGVIYGYTF
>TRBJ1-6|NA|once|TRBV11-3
TGTGCCAGCAGCTTACAGGGGCAGGCTAATTCACCCCTCCACTTT
CASSLQGQANSPLHF
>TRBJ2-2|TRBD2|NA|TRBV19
TGTGCCAGTAGTACCCTAGCGGGAGTCGTAACCGGGGAGCTGTTTTTT
CASSTLAGVVTGELFF
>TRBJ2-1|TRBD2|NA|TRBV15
TGTGCCACCAGCAGAGATTCGAATAGCGGGAGGGTGTACAATGAGCAGTTCTTC
CATSRDSNSGRVYNEQFF
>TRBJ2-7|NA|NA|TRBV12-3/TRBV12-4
TGTGCCAGCAGTTTTGGCCCCGCACGGGAGCAGTACTTC
CASSFGPAREQYF
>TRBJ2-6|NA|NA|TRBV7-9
TGTGCCAGGGGGGGCTCTGGGGCCAACGTCCTGACTTTC
CARGGSGANVLTF
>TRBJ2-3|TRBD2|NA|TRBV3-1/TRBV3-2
TGTGCCAGCAGCCCATATACGACGGGAGGGCCTGGTCGGGGCACAGATACGCAGTATTTT
CASSPYTTGGPGRGTDTQYF
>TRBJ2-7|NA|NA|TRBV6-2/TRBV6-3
TGTGCCAGCAGTTACTCAGGGCAGACCCCGTCCTACGAGCAGTACTTC
CASSYSGQTPSYEQYF
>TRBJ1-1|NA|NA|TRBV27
TGTGCCAGCACCTCGAACCCGAACACTGAAGCTTTCTTT
CASTSNPNTEAFF
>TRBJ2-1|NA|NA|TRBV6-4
TGTGCCAGCAGTAAGGTCCAAAGCTCCTACAATGAGCAGTTCTTC
CASSKVQSSYNEQFF
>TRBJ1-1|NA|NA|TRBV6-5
TGTGCCAGCCGCCTGGTGGACGAAGCTTTCTTT
CASRLVDEAFF
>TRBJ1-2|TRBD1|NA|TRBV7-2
TGTGCCAGCAGCTCCCAGGACAGGGGGCCTGGCTACACCTTC
CASSSQDRGPGYTF
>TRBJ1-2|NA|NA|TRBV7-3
TGTGCCAGCAGCTCCAGGCAGCGCTACACCTTC
CASSSRQRYTF
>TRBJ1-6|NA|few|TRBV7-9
TGTGCCAGCAGGTATTGGGCCGGGCGAGATAATTCACCCCTCCACTTT
CASRYWAGRDNSPLHF
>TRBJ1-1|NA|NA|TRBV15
TGTGCCACCAGCAGAGAATCTGGGGGGGTCGCTTTCTTT
CATSRESGGVAFF
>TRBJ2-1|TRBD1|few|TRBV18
TGTGCCAGCTCACCGAAAGCGGACAGGGCTGAGCAGTTCTTC
CASSPKADRAEQFF
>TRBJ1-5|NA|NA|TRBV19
TGTGCCAGTAGTATCGGTCCGGGGGGAGACAATCAGCCCCAGCATTTT
CASSIGPGGDNQPQHF